Included here is one T cell receptor (beta chain) sequence, with context. It has no known antigen specificity. One base away there is no much larger clone; base qualities are not given. Taken from cysteine to phenylalanine, the CDR3 has 16 residues. Only the CDR3 region is kept as DNA, spanning 48 bases read in frame from base 1. The germline V gene supplies CDR1 SGHRS and CDR2 YFSETQ. V is trimmed back by 3 bases and J by 5 bases, and the junction contains 8 bases that no gene match accounts for. These data come from a study of shared clonotypes between healthy human individuals (dated by TCRdb to the early 2020s). Context from the whole study: The cohort included a few men and two women between 18 and 49 years of age. To estimate repertoire size and how much clonotypes are shared between individuals, the study performed deep sequencing of blood TCR repertoires from about five healthy adults. To increase sequencing depth and limit assay-specific biases, different laboratories used diverse techniques to prepare libraries and sequence TCR repertoires. Between about 0.8 and 9 billion PBMCs per donor were obtained by leukapheresis. Results and caveats for the whole study, not just this receptor: Pairwise subsampling led to the expectation that sequencing depth would affect the degree of clonotype sharing among donors. Sampling was restricted to blood, and TCR repertoires in tissue are likely to differ from TCR repertoires in blood. The small number of donors limited the genetic and exposure-history diversity represented.

TCR CDR3 regions were amplified from genomic DNA by multiplex PCR using the deep immunoSEQ assay. Extracted genomic DNA from each cell subset was spread evenly across all wells of several immunoSEQ 96-well plates, with each plate serving as a replicate. For unsorted PBMC, approximately 310 ng genomic DNA, equal to around 30,000 T cell genomes, was loaded into each replicate PCR. Ten immunoSEQ deep assay plates were used to sequence unsorted PBMC genomic DNA. Purified libraries were quantified with a Qubit 3.0 fluorometer, sized on a Bioanalyzer 2100, and re-quantified with the KAPA Library Quantification kit. Every immunoSEQ 96-well plate was sequenced on a dedicated single-read 150-cycle Illumina NextSeq 550 flow cell. Under the source paper's analysis protocol: Because the immunoSEQ output held only junctional sequences and lacked quality scores, the filtering could not match the filtering applied to full-length reads. Sequences were annotated with PyIR, a Python wrapper for IgBLAST v1.9, and V/J genes and CDR3 were assigned using IMGT germline references. Any read was removed if the V/J assignment was weak (E-value above 1e-6), the CDR3 was missing, or the read contained stop codons, out-of-frame junctions, or ambiguous translated residues. V3J clonotypes were defined as sequences sharing the same inferred V gene, J gene, and CDR3 amino acid sequence. Percentage overlap between repertoires was calculated by dividing the number of shared unique clonotypes by the size of the smaller repertoire. Repertoire richness was assessed with RTK rarefaction, the Chao1 estimator, and Recon v2.1 estimates of unobserved clonotypes. TCRdb re-hosts the immuneACCESS table, in-frame sequences only. Its copies lack some clones; in the studies checked, an unresolved V gene accounts for under half of them, and the cause for the rest is not known. That table is the source of V, J and clone size, and D and trimming were worked out from the DNA. For this sample the table gives about 490,000 clones, of which around 80% were detected only once. The ten largest clones take up roughly 12% of the sample.

Donors were healthy HIV-negative adults with no recently reported acute infections or vaccinations. Every donor was a Caucasian adult residing in Nashville, Tennessee, USA. For unsorted samples, tens of millions of PBMCs were counted, and genomic DNA was extracted using the QIAamp DNA Blood Mini kit. After blood collection by leukapheresis, PBMCs were isolated using Ficoll-Histopaque density gradient centrifugation and then cryopreserved in the vapor phase of liquid nitrogen. The receptor comes from a woman aged 40-49 years in good health. Some clones in this sample may be carry-over from other donors' samples. The specimen was PBMCs. This receptor chain uses TRBV5-1 and TRBJ2-4; the junction holds 10 bases that match TRBD2. Here the CDR3 is given as CASSWGTSALQNIQYF. The sequenced DNA: TGCGCCAGCAGCTGGGGGACTAGCGCCCTACAAAACATTCAGTACTTC.